This T cell receptor beta chain appears in the sequencing data of a study of cytomegalovirus exposure and HLA in healthy donors. The PCR was carried out with 60 Vbeta primers and 13 Jbeta primers. Clones were read by immunoSEQ multiplex PCR, and TCRdb kept only the in-frame ones, dropping some. The sample lists around 170,000 clones, about 80% seen once, with approximately 2.9% in the top ten. CDR1 is MNHEY, CDR2 SMNVEV, per germline (reference sequence). With 2 bases removed from V and 3 bases from J, the gap between germline ends came to 11 bases. The CDR3 has 14 amino acids. This chain uses TRBV27 with TRBJ2-7, with D uncertain. Sequencing was done on a sample of PBMCs. The TCR sequence derives from a woman between 45 and 60 years old in good health and CMV-seropositive. The CDR3 DNA is TGTGCCAGCAGTTTAAGGTTAGGAGACTACGAGCAGTACTTC. This translates into CASSLRLGDYEQYF.